This T cell receptor (beta chain) was sequenced during a study of beta chain features in type 1 diabetes. Worth noting for this clone: Antigen: not known.

The germline gives CDR1 MGHRA, CDR2 YSYEKL. The junction had 9 bases not matched to a gene; V was cut back by 1 base and J by 6 bases. CDR3 size: 17 residues. Study-wide points: Resolution of whether HLA type affects TCRB rearrangement was not achieved here. Naive, central memory and Treg TCRB repertoires seemed to resemble each other more closely in patients than they did in healthy donors. Shortening of TCRB CDR3s, moderate but significant, appeared in all four CD4+ subsets of Type 1 diabetes patients.

Sequenced material consisted of expressed TCRB transcripts (all of the isolated RNA was reverse transcribed). Assay used: immunoSEQ multiplex PCR; TCRdb lists only in-frame clones, some missing. The table records a few hundred thousand clones, 27% of them present only once. The TCR was taken from a man younger than 40 in good health. This chain joins TRBV4-1 and TRBJ2-1; 10 bases map to TRBD2. The sample taken for sequencing was central memory CD4+ T cells from blood. The CDR3 coding sequence is TGCGCCAGCAGCCAAGGACTCACTAGCGGGGACTTCAATGAGCAGTTCTTC. This encodes CASSQGLTSGDFNEQFF.